The 12 T cell receptor beta chains reported below all come from one sample, sequenced in a study of T-cell memory formation after mild COVID-19. TCRdb itself ran the 5' RACE reads through MiXCR, one entry per CDR3 protein. The table lists fewer than 250,000 distinct CDR3 sequences, 10% to 13% of them singletons. Material for sequencing was PBMCs or a T cell subset sorted from them (not recorded which). The origin of the receptors is a man aged 18-30 years who had mild COVID-19 (a few samples of this study predate the infection). Cell type and time point are not known.

This chain connects TRBV20-1 to TRBJ2-3; 9 nucleotides align to TRBD2. The CDR3 is 12 amino acids. V was clipped by 5 bases and J by 6 bases; unmatched bases: 3. The germline CDR1 and CDR2 sequences are DFQATT and SNEGSKA (reference sequence). Here the CDR3 reads CSALAGWDTQYF. CDR3 in DNA: TGCAGTGCTCTAGCGGGGTGGGATACGCAGTATTTT.

This clonotype was recorded once. The gene calls are TRBV12-3 or TRBV12-4 and TRBJ1-2, with 7 bases that match TRBD1. CDR3 length: 14 residues. V shed 5 bases and J 4 bases; nucleotides not matched to a gene: 7. CDR3 amino acids: CASSPQQGSYGYTF. DNA of the CDR3: TGTGCCAGCAGTCCGCAACAGGGGAGCTATGGCTACACCTTC.

This rearrangement joins TRBV28 to TRBJ2-7; the match to TRBD1 covers 8 bases. Looked up from germline, CDR1 is MDHEN and CDR2 is SYDVKM. The CDR3 spans 16 residues. V shed 6 bases and J 3 bases; nucleotides not matched to a gene: 13. The CDR3 DNA follows: TGTGCCAGCAGCCCGTCAGGGGGCGCGCATCACTACGAGCAGTACTTC. Amino acid sequence: CASSPSGGAHHYEQYF.

V usage is TRBV7-9 and J usage is TRBJ2-7; 9 bases align to TRBD1. The CDR3 covers 14 residues. Trimming took 4 bases from V and 5 from J; bases not matched to a gene: 6. CDR1 is SEHNR and CDR2 is FQNEAQ in the germline V gene (reference sequence). The CDR3 reads CASSYGTGINEQYF. The CDR3, as DNA: TGTGCCAGCAGCTATGGGACAGGGATCAACGAGCAGTACTTC.

The chain employs TRBV6-6 and TRBJ2-4; 7 bases are a match to TRBD1. CDR3 length: 16 amino acids. The germline V gene has CDR1 MNHNY and CDR2 SVGAGI (reference sequence). Trimming at V came to 6 bases and at J to 9 bases, leaving 17 bases not matched to a gene. DNA of the CDR3: TGTGCCAGCAGCCCCCCAGGACAGGTCCTTTCTGGCATTCAGTACTTC. Amino acid sequence: CASSPPGQVLSGIQYF.

This clonotype came up a few times. The chain has TRBV6-2 or TRBV6-3 and TRBJ2-7; possibly TRBD1 or TRBD2 for D (5 bases each). V was cut by 4 bases and J by 1 base, with 11 bases left in between. This CDR3 contains 14 residues. Germline CDR1 MNHEY, CDR2 SVGEGT. The CDR3 nucleotides are TGTGCCAGCAGTTTCCCGGGACCATCCTACGAGCAGTACTTC. This translates into CASSFPGPSYEQYF.

This clonotype was recorded a few times. V gene TRBV6-1 combines with J gene TRBJ1-3; D is unclear. V lost 4 bases and J 3 bases, leaving 16 bases between the germline ends. CDR1 MNHNS and CDR2 SASEGT come from the germline V gene. This CDR3 contains 16 residues. CDR3 coding DNA: TGTGCCAGCAGTGTGAATGGGAGCCCCATTGGAAACACCATATATTTT. It is translated as CASSVNGSPIGNTIYF.

In this sample, this clonotype turned up a few times. The chain recombines TRBV7-9 with TRBJ1-5, with a possible D match to TRBD1 (5 bases). The germline V gene has CDR1 SEHNR and CDR2 FQNEAQ (reference sequence). V lost 5 bases to trimming and J lost 7 bases, with 21 bases between them. The CDR3 is made up of 16 amino acids. The CDR3 nucleotides are TGTGCCAGCAGCCCCAGCGGCTGGGGGACGAGGCAGCCCCAGCATTTT. It translates to CASSPSGWGTRQPQHF. Full variable domain (missing parts from reference TRBV7-9 and TRBJ1-5): DTGVSQNPRHKITKRGQNVTFRCDPISEHNRLYWYRQTLGQGPEFLTYFQNEAQLEKSRLLSDRFSAERPKGSFSTLEIQRTEQGDSAMYLCASSPSGWGTRQPQHFGDGTRLSIL.

The rearrangement uses TRBV20-1 and TRBJ1-1; 10 bases agree with TRBD1. The germline V gene encodes CDR1 DFQATT and CDR2 SNEGSKA (reference sequence). Trimming removed 8 bases from V and 4 bases from J; junction bases left unmatched: 4. This CDR3 spans 12 amino acids. The CDR3 spells CSMRDRGTEAFF. The CDR3 nucleotides read TGCAGTATGAGGGACAGGGGCACTGAAGCTTTCTTT.

This clonotype was recorded many times. The chain recombines TRBV7-9 with TRBJ2-7, with 7 bases matching TRBD2. V dropped 3 bases and J dropped 6; count of bases not matched to a gene: 2. This CDR3 is built from 12 residues. The germline V gene has CDR1 SEHNR and CDR2 FQNEAQ (reference sequence). CDR3 coding DNA: TGTGCCAGCAGCTTCACGGGGGGCGAGCAGTACGTC. Its translation is CASSFTGGEQYV.

In this sample, this clonotype turned up many times. The chain is built from TRBV5-1 and TRBJ1-5; TRBD1 agrees at 8 bases. Trimming at V came to 4 bases and at J to 3 bases, leaving 6 bases not matched to a gene. The CDR3 loop spans 15 amino acids. The germline CDR1 and CDR2 sequences are SGHRS and YFSETQ. The CDR3 spells CASSVGTGYNQPQHF. The CDR3 DNA reads as TGCGCCAGCAGCGTCGGGACAGGCTACAATCAGCCCCAGCATTTT.

V gene TRBV5-4 combines with J gene TRBJ1-1; a weak D match, TRBD1 (6 bases). This CDR3 region has 13 residues. CDR1 and CDR2 from the germline V gene are SGHNT and YYREEE (reference sequence). V was clipped by 6 bases and J by 7 bases, with 16 bases between them. In DNA, the CDR3 is TGTGCCAGCACCCTGACCGGACAGTTTGAAGCTTTCTTT. Its translation: CASTLTGQFEAFF.